The present T cell receptor beta chain was sequenced within a study of T cell repertoires in cytomegalovirus infection. About the research overall: Indicated by public TCR beta signatures were CMV infection and matching HLA type. Notes on the study in general: HLA-C-restricted CMV-specific TCR beta clonotypes prevailed in the ex vivo response. The cumulative frequency of public TCR beta families identified carriers of CMV plus the relevant HLA.

This clonotype has ten or more counts. Antigen: not known. TCRdb fed the reads into MiXCR, producing one record per CDR3 protein. The table records around 440,000 distinct CDR3 sequences, 11% of them present only once. The source material was PBMCs. The TCR comes from a human donor in good health (CMV status not recorded). Some clones in this sample may be carry-over from other donors' samples.

CDR3 in amino acids: CSVEPGQALTDTQYF. CDR3 coding DNA: TGCAGCGTTGAACCCGGCCAGGCCCTCACAGATACGCAGTATTTT. This sequence joins TRBV29-1 and TRBJ2-3, with D hard to call. The V gene's germline CDR1 is SQVTM and CDR2 ANQGSEA. The CDR3 has 15 residues. Trimming pared 2 bases from V and 2 bases from J, leaving 14 bases between.